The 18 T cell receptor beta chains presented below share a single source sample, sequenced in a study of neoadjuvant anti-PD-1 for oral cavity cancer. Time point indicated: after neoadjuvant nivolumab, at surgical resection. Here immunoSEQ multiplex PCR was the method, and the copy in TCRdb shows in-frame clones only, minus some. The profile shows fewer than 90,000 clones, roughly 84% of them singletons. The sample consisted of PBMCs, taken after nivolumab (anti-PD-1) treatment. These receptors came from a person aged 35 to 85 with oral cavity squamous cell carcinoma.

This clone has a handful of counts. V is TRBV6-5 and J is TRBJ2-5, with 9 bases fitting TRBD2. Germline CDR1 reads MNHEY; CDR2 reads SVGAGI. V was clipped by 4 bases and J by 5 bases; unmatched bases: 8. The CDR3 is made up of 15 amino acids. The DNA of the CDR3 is TGTGCCAGCAGTTCGTTTAGCGGGAGTTTGGAGACCCAGTACTTC. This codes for CASSSFSGSLETQYF.

The CDR3 bases are TGTGCCAGCAGCCGTACAGGGGGCCAAACAGATACGCAGTATTTT. Its protein is CASSRTGGQTDTQYF. The genes are TRBV6-1 and TRBJ2-3; 9 bases are shared with TRBD1. The V and J ends lost 6 bases and 3 bases, in that order; junction bases with no gene match: 7. Germline V gene sequence: CDR1 MNHNS, CDR2 SASEGT. This CDR3 has 15 residues.

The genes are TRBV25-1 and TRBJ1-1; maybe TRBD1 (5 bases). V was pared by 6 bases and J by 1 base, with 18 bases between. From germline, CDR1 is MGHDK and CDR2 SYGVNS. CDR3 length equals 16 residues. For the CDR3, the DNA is TGTGCCAGCAGAGCGGGGCAGGGAAGTCGGAACACTGAAGCTTTCTTT. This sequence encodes CASRAGQGSRNTEAFF.

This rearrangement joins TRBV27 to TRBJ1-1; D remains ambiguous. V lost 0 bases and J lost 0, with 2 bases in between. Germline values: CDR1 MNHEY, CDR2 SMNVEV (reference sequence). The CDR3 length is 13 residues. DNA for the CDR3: TGTGCCAGCAGTTTATCAGTGAACACTGAAGCTTTCTTT. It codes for CASSLSVNTEAFF.

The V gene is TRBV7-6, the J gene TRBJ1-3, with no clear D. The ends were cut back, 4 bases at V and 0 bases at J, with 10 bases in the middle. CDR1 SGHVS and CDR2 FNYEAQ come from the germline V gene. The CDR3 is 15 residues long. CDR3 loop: CASSSDASSGNTIYF. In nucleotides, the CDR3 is TGTGCCAGCAGCTCCGACGCTAGCTCTGGAAACACCATATATTTT.

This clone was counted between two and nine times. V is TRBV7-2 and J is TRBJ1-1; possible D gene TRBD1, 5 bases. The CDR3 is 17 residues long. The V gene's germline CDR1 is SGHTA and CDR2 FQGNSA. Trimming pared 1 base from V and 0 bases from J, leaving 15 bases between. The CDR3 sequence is CASSLDAGPWMNTEAFF. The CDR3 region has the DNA TGTGCCAGCAGCTTAGACGCAGGGCCCTGGATGAACACTGAAGCTTTCTTT.

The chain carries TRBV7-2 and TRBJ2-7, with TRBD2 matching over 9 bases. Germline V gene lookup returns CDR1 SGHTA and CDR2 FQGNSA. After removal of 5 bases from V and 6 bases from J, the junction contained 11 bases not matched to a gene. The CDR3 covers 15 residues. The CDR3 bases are TGTGCCAGCAGCGCAGCGTGGGCGGGGGGGAGCGAGCAGTACTTC. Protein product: CASSAAWAGGSEQYF.

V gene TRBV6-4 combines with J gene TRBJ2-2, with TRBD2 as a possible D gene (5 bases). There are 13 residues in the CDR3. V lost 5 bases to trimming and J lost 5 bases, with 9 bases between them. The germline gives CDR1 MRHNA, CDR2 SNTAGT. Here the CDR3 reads CASSWGETGELFF. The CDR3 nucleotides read TGTGCCAGCAGTTGGGGAGAAACCGGGGAGCTGTTTTTT.

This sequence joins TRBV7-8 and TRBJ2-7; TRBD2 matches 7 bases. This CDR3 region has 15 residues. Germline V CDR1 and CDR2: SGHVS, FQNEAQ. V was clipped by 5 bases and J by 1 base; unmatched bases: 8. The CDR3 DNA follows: TGTGCCAGCAGCCCGGGGAGGGGTGGGTCCTACGAGCAGTACTTC. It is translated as CASSPGRGGSYEQYF. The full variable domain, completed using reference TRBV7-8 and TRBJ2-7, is GAGVSQSPRYKVAKRGQDVALRCDPISGHVSLFWYQQALGQGPEFLTYFQNEAQLDKSGLPSDRFFAERPEGSVSTLKIQRTQQEDSAVYLCASSPGRGGSYEQYFGPGTRLTVT.

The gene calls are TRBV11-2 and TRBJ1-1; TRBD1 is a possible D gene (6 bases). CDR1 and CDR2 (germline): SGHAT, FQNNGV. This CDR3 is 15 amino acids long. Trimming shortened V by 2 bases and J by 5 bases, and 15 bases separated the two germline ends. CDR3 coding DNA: TGTGCCAGCAGCTTATCACAGGGTATGAGTACTGAAGCTTTCTTT. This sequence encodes CASSLSQGMSTEAFF.

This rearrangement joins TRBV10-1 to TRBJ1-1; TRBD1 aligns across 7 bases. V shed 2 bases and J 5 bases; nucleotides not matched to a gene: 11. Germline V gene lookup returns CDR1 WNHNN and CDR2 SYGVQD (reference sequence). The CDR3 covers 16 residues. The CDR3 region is CASSESGQTGNTEAFF. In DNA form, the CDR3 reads TGCGCCAGCAGTGAGAGCGGCCAGACAGGGAATACTGAAGCTTTCTTT.

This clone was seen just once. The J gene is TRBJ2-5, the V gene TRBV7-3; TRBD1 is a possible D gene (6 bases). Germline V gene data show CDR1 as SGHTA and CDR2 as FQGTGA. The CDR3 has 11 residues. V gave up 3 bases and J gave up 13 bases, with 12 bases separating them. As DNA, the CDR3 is TGTGCCAGCAGCTTTGGGGGCCTTACGTACTTC. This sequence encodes CASSFGGLTYF.

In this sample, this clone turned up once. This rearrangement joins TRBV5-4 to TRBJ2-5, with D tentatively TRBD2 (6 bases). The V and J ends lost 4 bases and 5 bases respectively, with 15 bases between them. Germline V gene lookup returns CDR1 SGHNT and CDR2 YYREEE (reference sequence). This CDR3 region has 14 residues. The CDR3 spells CASSAGGLFETQYF. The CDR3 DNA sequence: TGTGCCAGCAGCGCTGGAGGGCTATTTGAGACCCAGTACTTC.

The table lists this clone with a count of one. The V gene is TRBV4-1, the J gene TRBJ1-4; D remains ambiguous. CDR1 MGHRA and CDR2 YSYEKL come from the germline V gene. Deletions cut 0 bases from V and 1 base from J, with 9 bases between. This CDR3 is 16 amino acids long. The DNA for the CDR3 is TGCGCCAGCAGCCAAGACCACAGAGGAACTAATGAAAAACTGTTTTTT. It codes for CASSQDHRGTNEKLFF.

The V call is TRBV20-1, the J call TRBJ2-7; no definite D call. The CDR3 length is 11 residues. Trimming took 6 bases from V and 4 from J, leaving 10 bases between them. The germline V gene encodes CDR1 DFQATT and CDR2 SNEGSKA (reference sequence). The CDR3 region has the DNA TGCAGTGCGGGTTTTCATTACGAGCAGTACTTC. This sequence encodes CSAGFHYEQYF.

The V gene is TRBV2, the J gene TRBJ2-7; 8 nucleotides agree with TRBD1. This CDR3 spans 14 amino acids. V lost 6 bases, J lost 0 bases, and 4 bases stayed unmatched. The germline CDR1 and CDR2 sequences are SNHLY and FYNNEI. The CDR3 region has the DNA TGTGCCAGCAGAGGACAGGGCGGCTCCTACGAGCAGTACTTC. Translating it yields CASRGQGGSYEQYF.

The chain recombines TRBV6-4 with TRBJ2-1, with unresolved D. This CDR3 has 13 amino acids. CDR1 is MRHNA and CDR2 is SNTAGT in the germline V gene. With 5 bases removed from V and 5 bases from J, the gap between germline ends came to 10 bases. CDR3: CASSRSLNNEQFF. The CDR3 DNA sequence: TGTGCCAGCAGTAGAAGCCTTAACAATGAGCAGTTCTTC.

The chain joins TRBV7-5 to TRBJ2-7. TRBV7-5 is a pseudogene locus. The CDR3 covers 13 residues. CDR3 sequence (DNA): TGTGCCAGAAGCTTAGAAAGAGGGGATATCAAGGACTTC. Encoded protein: CARSLERGDIKDF.